Below, one TCR beta chain is given with its context. Its matching antigen is unknown. These data come from a study of response to subunit inactivated influenza vaccine. Overall study results and limits: Each seasonal flu vaccination may recruit only limited new T cells, authors suggested.

This CDR3 comprises 16 residues. After removal of 0 bases from V and 6 bases from J, the junction contained 4 bases not matched to a gene. Germline V gene sequence: CDR1 SGDLS, CDR2 YYNGEE. TCRdb independently ran MiXCR on the RT-PCR reads; one entry per CDR3 protein. The table lists around 200,000 distinct CDR3 sequences, around 8.8% of them singletons, with roughly a tenth in the top ten. The TCR sequence derives from a man aged 50-60 years who received an inactivated influenza vaccine. The chain is built from TRBV9 and TRBJ2-1; 12 bases map to TRBD2. This sample comprised non-naive T cells sorted from PBMCs, obtained on the day of vaccination. The CDR3 DNA reads as TGTGCCAGCAGCGTAGACTCACTAGCGGGAGGCAATGAGCAGTTCTTC. Its protein product is CASSVDSLAGGNEQFF.